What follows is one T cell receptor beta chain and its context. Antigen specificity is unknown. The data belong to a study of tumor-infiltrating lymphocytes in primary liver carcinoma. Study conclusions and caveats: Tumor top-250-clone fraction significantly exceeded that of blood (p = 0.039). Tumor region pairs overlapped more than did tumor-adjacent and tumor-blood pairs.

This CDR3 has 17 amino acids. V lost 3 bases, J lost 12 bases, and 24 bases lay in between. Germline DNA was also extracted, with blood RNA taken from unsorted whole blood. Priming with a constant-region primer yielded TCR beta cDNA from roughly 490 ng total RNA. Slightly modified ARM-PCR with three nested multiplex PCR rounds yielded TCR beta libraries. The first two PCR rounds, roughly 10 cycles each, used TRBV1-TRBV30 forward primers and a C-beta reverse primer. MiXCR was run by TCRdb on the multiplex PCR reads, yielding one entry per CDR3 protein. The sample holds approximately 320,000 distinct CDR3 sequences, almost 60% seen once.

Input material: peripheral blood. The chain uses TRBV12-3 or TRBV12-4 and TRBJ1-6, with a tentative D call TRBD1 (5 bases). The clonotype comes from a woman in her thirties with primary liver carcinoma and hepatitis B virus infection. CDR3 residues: CASSLAFDSSALIPLHF. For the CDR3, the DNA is TGTGCCAGCAGTTTGGCCTTCGACAGCTCAGCTTTGATACCCCTCCACTTT.